The 28 T cell receptor beta chains below were found in one sample sequenced in a study of radiotherapy plus CTLA-4 blockade in lung cancer. This table comes from immunoSEQ multiplex PCR, and its TCRdb copy is limited to in-frame clones, with some not included. The sample has about 70,000 clones; about 80% are singletons. Material: peripheral blood, obtained from a patient treated with radiotherapy plus ipilimumab. These receptors all stem from a human donor with non-small cell lung cancer who had a complete response to radiotherapy plus ipilimumab.

This clone was seen more than once but under ten times. The chain has TRBV11-3 and TRBJ2-1, with TRBD2 identical over 11 bases. V shed 4 bases and J 9 bases; nucleotides not matched to a gene: 8. The germline V gene encodes CDR1 SGHNT and CDR2 YENEEA. The CDR3 consists of 15 residues. The CDR3 DNA is TGTGCCAGCAGCTCCCGACTAGCGGGAAAGGCTGAGCAGTTCTTC. The encoded protein is CASSSRLAGKAEQFF.

The chain uses TRBV4-3 and TRBJ1-2; 9 bases agree with TRBD1. This CDR3 has 16 residues. V was pared by 0 bases and J by 8 bases, with 10 bases of the junction left unmatched. Looked up from germline, CDR1 is LGHNA and CDR2 is YSLEER. CDR3 sequence: CASSQELGTGLAGYTF. The CDR3 DNA reads TGCGCCAGCAGCCAAGAACTAGGGACAGGGTTAGCAGGCTACACCTTC.

This clone was recorded only once. The chain carries TRBV19 and TRBJ2-1; 10 positions agree with TRBD1. The germline gives CDR1 LNHDA, CDR2 SQIVND (reference sequence). With V trimmed by 4 bases and J by 5 bases, 8 bases remained unmatched. The CDR3 consists of 16 residues. CDR3 amino acids: CASSKLGTGAHNEQFF. The CDR3 nucleotides are TGTGCCAGTAGTAAACTCGGGACAGGGGCCCACAATGAGCAGTTCTTC.

This sequence joins TRBV4-3 and TRBJ1-2; no reliable D call. CDR3 size: 15 residues. CDR1 LGHNA and CDR2 YSLEER come from the germline V gene. Trimming took 4 bases from V and 7 from J, leaving 19 bases between them. CDR3 sequence: CASSPPGSPSGGYTF. CDR3 nucleotides: TGCGCCAGCAGCCCGCCGGGCTCCCCGTCGGGTGGCTACACCTTC.

J is TRBJ1-1 and V is TRBV18; D gene unclear. Trimming removed 1 base from V and 1 base from J, with 10 bases in between. Looked up from germline, CDR1 is KGHSH and CDR2 is LQKENI. The CDR3 covers 15 residues. The CDR3: CASSPQDRSNTEAFF. As DNA, the CDR3 is TGTGCCAGCTCACCACAGGATCGGTCGAACACTGAAGCTTTCTTT. Filled out from reference TRBV18 and TRBJ1-1, the complete variable domain reads NAGVMQNPRHLVRRRGQEARLRCSPMKGHSHVYWYRQLPEEGLKFMVYLQKENIIDESGMPKERFSAEFPKEGPSILRIQQVVRGDSAAYFCASSPQDRSNTEAFFGQGTRLTVV.

The chain couples TRBV18 to TRBJ2-4, with D possibly TRBD1 on 6 matching bases. Germline V gives CDR1 KGHSH, CDR2 LQKENI. The V gene lost 3 bases and the J gene lost 7 bases, with 13 bases spanning the gap. This CDR3 is 14 amino acids long. Here the CDR3 DNA reads TGTGCCAGCTCACCTGGGCAGGGGTGGAACATTCAGTACTTC. Translating gives CASSPGQGWNIQYF. The full variable domain, completed using reference TRBV18 and TRBJ2-4, is NAGVMQNPRHLVRRRGQEARLRCSPMKGHSHVYWYRQLPEEGLKFMVYLQKENIIDESGMPKERFSAEFPKEGPSILRIQQVVRGDSAAYFCASSPGQGWNIQYFGAGTRLSVL.

J is TRBJ2-5 and V is TRBV14, with 8 bases aligning to TRBD2. The trim removed 0 bases at V and 5 bases at J, leaving 8 bases unmatched. Germline lookup yields CDR1 SGHDN and CDR2 FVKESK. This CDR3 contains 16 residues. CDR3 in amino acids: CASSQDLSGMGETQYF. Here the CDR3 DNA reads TGTGCCAGCAGCCAAGACCTTAGCGGGATGGGGGAGACCCAGTACTTC.

The chain combines TRBV5-4 with TRBJ2-7; D tentatively fits TRBD1 or TRBD2 (5 bases each). Trimming removed 0 bases from V and 5 bases from J, with 12 bases in between. The CDR3 totals 14 residues. Germline CDR1 reads SGHNT; CDR2 reads YYREEE (reference sequence). This chain's CDR3 is CASSLGGTPNEQYV. The CDR3 DNA sequence: TGTGCCAGCAGCTTGGGGGGGACCCCTAACGAGCAGTACGTC.

This clone was found a few times. The gene calls are TRBV6-1 and TRBJ2-7; TRBD2 is a possible D gene (5 bases). The V end lost 8 bases, the J end lost 1 base, and 9 bases lay between the germline ends. Germline V gene data show CDR1 as MNHNS and CDR2 as SASEGT. This CDR3 has 12 amino acids. This chain's CDR3 is CASEGWSYEQYV. The DNA of the CDR3 is TGTGCCAGCGAGGGCTGGTCCTACGAGCAGTACGTC.

The V call is TRBV4-3, the J call TRBJ1-6, with a possible D match to TRBD1 (5 bases). This CDR3 region has 17 residues. Trimming shortened V by 0 bases and J by 7 bases, and 16 bases separated the two germline ends. Per the germline V gene, CDR1 is LGHNA and CDR2 is YSLEER. The CDR3 loop reads CASSQDLARVNNSPLHF. In DNA form, the CDR3 reads TGCGCCAGCAGCCAAGATCTCGCCAGGGTGAACAATTCACCCCTCCACTTT.

This clone was seen more than once but under ten times. The gene calls are TRBV4-3 and TRBJ2-6; D not resolved. V was trimmed by 4 bases and J by 0 bases, leaving 7 bases between them. The germline CDR1 and CDR2 sequences are LGHNA and YSLEER. The CDR3 contains 15 residues. For the CDR3, the DNA is TGCGCCAGCAGCCCAGATAGCTCTGGGGCCAACGTCCTGACTTTC. Its protein product is CASSPDSSGANVLTF.

The chain combines TRBV5-6 with TRBJ2-5; 8 nucleotides align to TRBD1. The J call may not be correct, given that the DNA end is closer to TRBJ2-7. CDR1 SGHDT and CDR2 YYEEEE come from the germline V gene. The CDR3 consists of 16 residues. In DNA, the CDR3 is TGTGCCAGCAGCCTAGGGGCAGGGGGCCTCATTAGCGAGCAGTACTTC. Its protein product is CASSLGAGGLISEQYF.

The CDR3 is CASKLLAGWTGELFF. The CDR3 nucleotides read TGTGCCAGCAAGCTTTTAGCGGGGTGGACCGGGGAGCTGTTTTTT. This chain joins TRBV2 and TRBJ2-2; 8 bases align to TRBD2. Germline V gene lookup returns CDR1 SNHLY and CDR2 FYNNEI. J gave up 5 bases and V 7 bases, and 9 bases lay outside the gene matches. The CDR3 is made up of 15 amino acids. The variable domain in full, with the rest retrieved from reference TRBV2 and TRBJ2-2, is EPEVTQTPSHQVTQMGQEVILRCVPISNHLYFYWYRQILGQKVEFLVSFYNNEISEKSEIFDDQFSVERPDGSNFTLKIRSTKLEDSAMYFCASKLLAGWTGELFFGEGSRLTVL.

This clone was counted a few times. This chain joins TRBV19 and TRBJ1-1, with D tentatively TRBD1 (5 bases). CDR1 and CDR2 from the germline V gene are LNHDA and SQIVND (reference sequence). There are 14 residues in the CDR3. V lost 3 bases, J lost 5 bases, and 13 bases lay in between. The CDR3 nucleotides are TGTGCCAGTAGTATGGGGTGGGGCAGAACTGAAGCTTTCTTT. This encodes CASSMGWGRTEAFF. The entire variable domain, with the rest obtained from reference TRBV19 and TRBJ1-1, is as follows: DGGITQSPKYLFRKEGQNVTLSCEQNLNHDAMYWYRQDPGQGLRLIYYSQIVNDFQKGDIAEGYSVSREKKESFPLTVTSAQKNPTAFYLCASSMGWGRTEAFFGQGTRLTVV.

This clone showed up just a few times. The rearrangement uses TRBV27 and TRBJ1-1; 9 bases agree with TRBD1. V was clipped by 3 bases and J by 1 base; unmatched bases: 6. This CDR3 region has 16 residues. The germline CDR1 and CDR2 sequences are MNHEY and SMNVEV (reference sequence). For the CDR3, the DNA is TGTGCCAGCAGTTTTCGGACAGGGGCGAAGAACACTGAAGCTTTCTTT. Protein: CASSFRTGAKNTEAFF.

The chain combines TRBV2 with TRBJ2-5, with TRBD2 identical over 7 bases. CDR1 SNHLY and CDR2 FYNNEI come from the germline V gene. There are 16 residues in the CDR3. V shed 0 bases, J shed 3 bases, and the junction held 7 bases outside the gene matches. In nucleotides, the CDR3 is TGTGCCAGCAGTGAAGCGCGTCAGGGAGGGGAAGAGACCCAGTACTTC. This codes for CASSEARQGGEETQYF.

This chain joins TRBV27 and TRBJ2-2, with D hard to call. V was cut by 9 bases and J by 1 base, with 15 bases left in between. CDR3 length: 15 amino acids. The germline CDR1 and CDR2 sequences are MNHEY and SMNVEV (reference sequence). CDR3 sequence reads: CASCSRWGNTGELFF. Here the CDR3 DNA reads TGTGCCAGTTGCTCTAGGTGGGGGAACACCGGGGAGCTGTTTTTT.

The V gene is TRBV6-9, the J gene TRBJ2-7, with TRBD2 matching over 10 bases. The trim removed 4 bases at V and 3 bases at J, leaving 6 bases unmatched. There are 15 residues in the CDR3. CDR1 and CDR2 (germline): MNHGY, SVAAGI. In DNA, the CDR3 is TGTGCCAGCAGTTTAAGAGCTAGCGGGGGCTACGAGCAGTACTTC. It codes for CASSLRASGGYEQYF.

This clone was seen just once. The chain recombines TRBV13 with TRBJ2-3; unclear D gene. CDR3 length: 16 amino acids. The germline V and J ends were trimmed by 1 base and 6 bases, with 17 bases remaining between them. Germline assignment: CDR1 PRHDT and CDR2 FYEKMQ (reference sequence). CDR3 in DNA: TGTGCCAGCAGCTTAGTGGGTGGGGAAGCATGGGATACGCAGTATTTT. Amino acids: CASSLVGGEAWDTQYF.

The gene calls are TRBV5-5 and TRBJ2-7; 7 nucleotides align to TRBD1. Germline lookup yields CDR1 SGHKS and CDR2 YYEKEE (reference sequence). CDR3 length equals 13 residues. The V gene end was trimmed by 2 bases and the J gene end by 3 bases; junction bases not matched to a gene: 2. CDR3 DNA: TGTGCCAGCAGCTTCGGACAGGACTACGAGCAGTACTTC. Translating gives CASSFGQDYEQYF.

The chain uses TRBV27 and TRBJ1-5; 9 positions match TRBD1. J was trimmed by 7 bases and V by 6 bases; bases with no gene match: 7. CDR3 length equals 14 residues. Germline V gives CDR1 MNHEY, CDR2 SMNVEV (reference sequence). CDR3 DNA sequence: TGTGCCAGCAGAACGAGGACAGGGGACCAGCCCCAGCATTTT. Protein product: CASRTRTGDQPQHF.

The CDR3 loop is CASSTGWAETQYF. In nucleotides, the CDR3 is TGTGCCAGCAGCACGGGTTGGGCAGAGACCCAGTACTTC. The rearrangement joins TRBV9 to TRBJ2-5; D ambiguous. Germline CDR1 and CDR2: SGDLS and YYNGEE. The V gene lost 4 bases and the J gene lost 4 bases, with 11 bases spanning the gap. The CDR3 has 13 residues.

J is TRBJ2-5 and V is TRBV6-5; D gene ambiguous. Germline CDR1 is MNHEY and CDR2 is SVGAGI. This CDR3 is built from 16 residues. V lost 0 bases and J 5 bases, leaving 16 bases between the germline ends. CDR3 nucleotides: TGTGCCAGCAGTTACTCGAGGTCGGGTTATGGGGAGACCCAGTACTTC. This translates into CASSYSRSGYGETQYF.

This chain joins TRBV29-1 and TRBJ1-1; TRBD1 aligns across 8 bases. CDR1 and CDR2 from the germline V gene are SQVTM and ANQGSEA. The CDR3 extends over 13 amino acids. The V and J ends lost 2 bases and 6 bases, in that order; junction bases with no gene match: 5. The CDR3 loop is CSVELDRDPEAFF. The DNA for the CDR3 is TGCAGCGTTGAATTGGACAGGGATCCTGAAGCTTTCTTT.

The chain uses TRBV5-1 and TRBJ2-3, with TRBD2 matching over 16 bases. With 4 bases clipped from V and 8 bases from J, the junction kept 10 bases outside the gene matches. In germline, CDR1 is SGHRS, CDR2 YFSETQ. This CDR3 contains 17 residues. The CDR3 here is CASSPRGTSGGASTQYF. CDR3 in DNA: TGCGCCAGCAGCCCGCGAGGGACTAGCGGGGGGGCGTCTACGCAGTATTTT.

This chain links TRBV9 with TRBJ2-1; 10 bases are a match to TRBD2. The CDR3 length is 16 residues. CDR1 and CDR2 (germline): SGDLS, YYNGEE. Losses at the gene ends were 0 bases for V and 6 bases for J; bases not matched to a gene: 6. CDR3 DNA sequence: TGTGCCAGCAGCGTAGAGGTAGCGGGAGGTTTCAATGAGCAGTTCTTC. This sequence encodes CASSVEVAGGFNEQFF. The full variable domain, completed using reference TRBV9 and TRBJ2-1, is DSGVTQTPKHLITATGQRVTLRCSPRSGDLSVYWYQQSLDQGLQFLIQYYNGEERAKGNILERFSAQQFPDLHSELNLSSLELGDSALYFCASSVEVAGGFNEQFFGPGTRLTVL.

V usage is TRBV6-5 and J usage is TRBJ1-1; possibly TRBD1 for D (5 bases). Germline lookup yields CDR1 MNHEY and CDR2 SVGAGI. The CDR3 is made up of 15 amino acids. Trimming pared 2 bases from V and 4 bases from J, leaving 14 bases between. CDR3: CASSYQSGWTTEAFF. The CDR3 DNA sequence: TGTGCCAGCAGTTACCAATCAGGGTGGACCACTGAAGCTTTCTTT.

This clone was seen a few times. V is TRBV7-9 and J is TRBJ2-7; tentatively, D is TRBD2 (6 bases). The CDR3 is 12 residues long. Trimming shortened V by 8 bases and J by 6 bases, and 14 bases separated the two germline ends. Germline CDR1 reads SEHNR; CDR2 reads FQNEAQ (reference sequence). CDR3 sequence: CASSGRGTEQYF. CDR3 sequence (DNA): TGTGCCAGCTCCGGACGGGGGACCGAGCAGTACTTC.